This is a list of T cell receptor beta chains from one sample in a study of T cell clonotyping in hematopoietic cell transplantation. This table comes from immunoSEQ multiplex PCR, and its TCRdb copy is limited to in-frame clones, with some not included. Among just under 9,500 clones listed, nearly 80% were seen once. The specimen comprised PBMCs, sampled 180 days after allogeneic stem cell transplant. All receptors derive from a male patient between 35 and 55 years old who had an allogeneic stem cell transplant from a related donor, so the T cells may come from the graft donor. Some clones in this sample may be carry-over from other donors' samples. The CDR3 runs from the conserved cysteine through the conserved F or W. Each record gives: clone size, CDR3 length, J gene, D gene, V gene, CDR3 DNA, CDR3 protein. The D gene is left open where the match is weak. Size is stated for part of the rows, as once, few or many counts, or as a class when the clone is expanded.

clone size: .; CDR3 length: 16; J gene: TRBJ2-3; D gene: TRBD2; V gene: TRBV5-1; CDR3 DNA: TGCGCCAGCAGCTACGGACTAGCGGTTAGCACAGATACGCAGTATTTT; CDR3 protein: CASSYGLAVSTDTQYF
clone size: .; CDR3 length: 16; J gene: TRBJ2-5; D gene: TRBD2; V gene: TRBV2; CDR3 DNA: TGTGCCAGCAGAGAGAAGGCTAGCGGGGGACCGGAGACCCAGTACTTC; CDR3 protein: CASREKASGGPETQYF
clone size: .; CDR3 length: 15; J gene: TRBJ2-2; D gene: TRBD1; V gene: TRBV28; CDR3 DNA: TGTGCCAGCATCATGACAGGGTGGAACACCGGGGAGCTGTTTTTT; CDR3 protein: CASIMTGWNTGELFF
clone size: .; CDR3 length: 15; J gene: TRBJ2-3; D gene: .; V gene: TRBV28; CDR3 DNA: TGTGCCAGCAGTTTAACAGGCTCTAGCACAGATACGCAGTATTTT; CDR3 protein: CASSLTGSSTDTQYF
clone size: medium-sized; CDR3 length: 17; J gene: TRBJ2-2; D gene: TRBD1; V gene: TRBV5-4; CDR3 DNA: TGTGCCAGCAGCCGGGGACAGGTGAGCGCGAACACCGGGGAGCTGTTTTTT; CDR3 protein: CASSRGQVSANTGELFF
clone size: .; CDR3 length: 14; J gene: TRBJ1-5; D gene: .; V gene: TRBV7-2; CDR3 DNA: TGTGCCAGCAGCCCACAAGTTACCAATCAGCCCCAGCATTTT; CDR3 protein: CASSPQVTNQPQHF
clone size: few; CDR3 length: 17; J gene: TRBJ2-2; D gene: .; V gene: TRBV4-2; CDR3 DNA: TGTGCCAGCAGCCAAGCGACCGGCGGGGCCTCCACCGGGGAGCTGTTTTTT; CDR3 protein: CASSQATGGASTGELFF
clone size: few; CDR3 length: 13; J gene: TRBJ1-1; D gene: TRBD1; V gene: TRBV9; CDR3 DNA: TGTGCCAGCAGCGCGACAGGGGGCGCTGAGGCTTTCTTT; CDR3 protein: CASSATGGAEAFF
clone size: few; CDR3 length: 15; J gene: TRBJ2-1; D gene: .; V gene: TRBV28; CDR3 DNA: TGTGCCAGCAGTTTAGCATGGGGCTCCTACAATGAGCAGTTCTTC; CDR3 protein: CASSLAWGSYNEQFF
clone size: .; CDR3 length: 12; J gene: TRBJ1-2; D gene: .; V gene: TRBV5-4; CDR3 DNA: TGTGCCAGCAGCCTCGGTCCCGGGGGCTACACCTTC; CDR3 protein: CASSLGPGGYTF
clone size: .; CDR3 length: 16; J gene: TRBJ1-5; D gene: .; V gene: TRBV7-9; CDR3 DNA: TGTGCCAGCAGCTTAGGTGGAGGGCGGTTCAATCAGCCCCAGCATTTT; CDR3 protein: CASSLGGGRFNQPQHF
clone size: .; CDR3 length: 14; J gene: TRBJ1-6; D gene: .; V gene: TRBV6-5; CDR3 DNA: TGTGCCACCTATCAACAGGGTGGACTATCACCCCTCCACTTT; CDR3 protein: CATYQQGGLSPLHF
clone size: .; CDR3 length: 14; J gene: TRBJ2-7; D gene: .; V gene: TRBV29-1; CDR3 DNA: TGCAGCGTTGGGGAAGCGCCCAGCTCCTACGAGCAGTACTTC; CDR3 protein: CSVGEAPSSYEQYF
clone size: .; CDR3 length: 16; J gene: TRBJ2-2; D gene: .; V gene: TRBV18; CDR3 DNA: TGTGCCAGCTCACCACCGGCAGGGACGGGTACCGGGGAGCTGTTTTTT; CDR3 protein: CASSPPAGTGTGELFF
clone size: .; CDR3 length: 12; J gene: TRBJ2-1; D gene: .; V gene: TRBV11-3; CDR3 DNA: TGTGCCAGCAGCTTGGGCGGATGGGAGCAGTTCTTC; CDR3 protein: CASSLGGWEQFF
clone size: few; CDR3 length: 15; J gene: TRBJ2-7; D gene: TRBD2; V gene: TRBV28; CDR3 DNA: TGTGCCAGCATTGACGGAAGCGGGGGGGTCTACGAGCAGTACTTC; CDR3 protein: CASIDGSGGVYEQYF
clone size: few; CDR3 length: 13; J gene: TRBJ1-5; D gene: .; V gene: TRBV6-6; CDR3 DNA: TGTGCCAGCACCTCGGAACAGAATCAGCCCCAGCATTTT; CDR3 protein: CASTSEQNQPQHF
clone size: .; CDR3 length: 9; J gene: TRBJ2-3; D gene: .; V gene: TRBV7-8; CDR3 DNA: TGTGCCAGCAGCTTTTTAGGCCCATTT; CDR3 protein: CASSFLGPF
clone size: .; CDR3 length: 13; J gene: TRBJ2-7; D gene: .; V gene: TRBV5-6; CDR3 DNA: TGTGCCAGCAGCTTGACAAATGCCGACGAGCAGTACTTC; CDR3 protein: CASSLTNADEQYF
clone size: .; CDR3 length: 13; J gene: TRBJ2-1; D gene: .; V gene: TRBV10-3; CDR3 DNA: TGTGCCATCAACAGAGCTCTCTACAATGAGCAGTTCTTC; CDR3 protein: CAINRALYNEQFF
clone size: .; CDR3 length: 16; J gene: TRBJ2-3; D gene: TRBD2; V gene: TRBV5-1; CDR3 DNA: TGCGCCAGCAGCTTGGAAGTAGCGGGGGCCCCAGATACGCAGTATTTT; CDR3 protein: CASSLEVAGAPDTQYF
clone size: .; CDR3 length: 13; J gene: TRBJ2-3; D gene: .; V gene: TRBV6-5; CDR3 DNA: TGTGCCAGCAGTATCGGACTGCAAGATACGCAGTATTTT; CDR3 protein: CASSIGLQDTQYF
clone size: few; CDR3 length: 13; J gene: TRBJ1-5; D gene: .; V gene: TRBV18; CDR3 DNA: TGTGCCAGCTCACCCACACGGGAACAGCCCCAGCATTTT; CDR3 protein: CASSPTREQPQHF
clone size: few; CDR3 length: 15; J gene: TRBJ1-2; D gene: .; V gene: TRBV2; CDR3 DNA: TGTGCCAGCCTCCTACAGGGCGTAAGTGGGAATGGCTACACCTTC; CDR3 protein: CASLLQGVSGNGYTF
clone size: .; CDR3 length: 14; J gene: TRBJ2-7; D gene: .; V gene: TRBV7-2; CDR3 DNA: TGTGCCAGCAGCTTGGGACGGGTTACCTACGAGCAGTACTTC; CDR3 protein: CASSLGRVTYEQYF
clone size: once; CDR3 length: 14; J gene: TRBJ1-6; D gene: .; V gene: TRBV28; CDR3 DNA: TGTGCCAGCAGTTTTGGCCGGGAGAATTCACCCCTCCACTTT; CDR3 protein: CASSFGRENSPLHF
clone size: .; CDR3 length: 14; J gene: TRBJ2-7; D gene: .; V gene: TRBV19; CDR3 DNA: TGTGCCAGTAGCCCCCGGGCCAGCTCCTACGAGCAGTACTTC; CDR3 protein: CASSPRASSYEQYF
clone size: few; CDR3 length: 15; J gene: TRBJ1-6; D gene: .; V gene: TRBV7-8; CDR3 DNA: TGTGCCAGCAGCTTACAATCACGGAATAATTCACCCCTCCACTTT; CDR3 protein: CASSLQSRNNSPLHF
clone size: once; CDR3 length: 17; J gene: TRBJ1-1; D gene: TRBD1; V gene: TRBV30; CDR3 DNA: TGTGCCTGGAGTGCTGGCCGGGACAGGGATAGAGGCGCTGAAGCTTTCTTT; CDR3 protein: CAWSAGRDRDRGAEAFF
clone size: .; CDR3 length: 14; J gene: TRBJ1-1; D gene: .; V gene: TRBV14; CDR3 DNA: TGTGCCAGCAGCCAGCTAAGCCAAAACACTGAAGCTTTCTTT; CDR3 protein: CASSQLSQNTEAFF
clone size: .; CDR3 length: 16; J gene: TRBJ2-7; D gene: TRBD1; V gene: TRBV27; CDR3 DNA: TGTGCCAGCAGTTTATCCTCTAGACAGGGGAAGGTCGAGCAGTACTTC; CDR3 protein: CASSLSSRQGKVEQYF
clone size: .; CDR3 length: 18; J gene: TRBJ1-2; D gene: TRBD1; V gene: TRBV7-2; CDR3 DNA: TGTGCCAGCAGCCAACCGCCCAATGGGTTGAGGGGGCAGGATGGCTACACCTTC; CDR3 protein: CASSQPPNGLRGQDGYTF
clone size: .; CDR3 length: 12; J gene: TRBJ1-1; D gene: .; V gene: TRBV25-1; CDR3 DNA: TGTGCCAGCGGACGGGCCTACACTGAAGCTTTCTTT; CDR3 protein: CASGRAYTEAFF
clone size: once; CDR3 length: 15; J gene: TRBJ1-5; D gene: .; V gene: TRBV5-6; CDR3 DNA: TGTGCCAGCAGCTTGCGGGGAGCCTCTTATCAGCCCCAGCATTTT; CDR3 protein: CASSLRGASYQPQHF
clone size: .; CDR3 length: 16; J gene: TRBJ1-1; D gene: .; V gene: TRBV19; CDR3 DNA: TGTGCCAGTACCATTAGACGAGTACAGACTAACACTGAAGCTTTCTTT; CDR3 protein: CASTIRRVQTNTEAFF
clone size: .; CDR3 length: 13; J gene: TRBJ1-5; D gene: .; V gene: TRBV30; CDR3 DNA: TGTGCCTGGAGTGTAATGGGGTCCGGGCCGCCGCATTTT; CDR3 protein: CAWSVMGSGPPHF
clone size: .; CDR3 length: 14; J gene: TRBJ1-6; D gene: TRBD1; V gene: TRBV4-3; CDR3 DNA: TGCGCCAGCAGCCTTACAGGGGTTAATTCACCCCTCCACTTT; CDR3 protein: CASSLTGVNSPLHF
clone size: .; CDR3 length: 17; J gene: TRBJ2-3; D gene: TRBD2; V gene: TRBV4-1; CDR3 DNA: TGCGCCAGCAGCCAGGGGGAAAGCGGGGGGGCCACAGATACGCAGTATTTT; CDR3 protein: CASSQGESGGATDTQYF
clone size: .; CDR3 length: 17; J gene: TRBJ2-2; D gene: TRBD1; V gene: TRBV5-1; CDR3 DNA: TGCGCCAGCAGCTACTATTCGGACAGGGGAGGGACCGGGGAGCTGTTTTTT; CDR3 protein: CASSYYSDRGGTGELFF
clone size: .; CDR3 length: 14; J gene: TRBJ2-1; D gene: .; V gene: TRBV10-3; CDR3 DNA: TGTGCCATCAGTGAGCGGGTTGGGGGGAATGAGCAGTTCTTC; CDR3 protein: CAISERVGGNEQFF
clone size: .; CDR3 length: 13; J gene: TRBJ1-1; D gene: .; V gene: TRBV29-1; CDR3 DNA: TGCAGCGTTGAAACGCCCGGCAACACTGAAGCTTTCTTT; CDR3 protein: CSVETPGNTEAFF
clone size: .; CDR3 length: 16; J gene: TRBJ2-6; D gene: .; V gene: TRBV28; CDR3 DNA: TGTGCCAGCAGCTTAGTTTTAGCCTCTGGGGCCAACGTCCTGACTTTC; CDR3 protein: CASSLVLASGANVLTF
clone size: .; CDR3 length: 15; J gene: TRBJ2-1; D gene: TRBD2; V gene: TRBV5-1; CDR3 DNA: TGCGCCAGCAGCTCCCGGACTAGCGGGAAAGTTGAGCAGTTCTTC; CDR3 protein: CASSSRTSGKVEQFF
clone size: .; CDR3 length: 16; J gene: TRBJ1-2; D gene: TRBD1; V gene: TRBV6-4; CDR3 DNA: TGTGCCAGCAGTGCCGGAACGACAGGGAACTACTATGGCTACACCTTC; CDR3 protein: CASSAGTTGNYYGYTF
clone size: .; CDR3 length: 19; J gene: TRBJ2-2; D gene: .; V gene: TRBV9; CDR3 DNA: TGTGCCAGCAGCGTAGAGGGAGGATTTGGGGGGCCCTACACCGGGGAGCTGTTTTTT; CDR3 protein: CASSVEGGFGGPYTGELFF
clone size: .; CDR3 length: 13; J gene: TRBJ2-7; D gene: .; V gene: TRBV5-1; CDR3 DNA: TGCGCCAGCAGCTTTACAGTCTCCTACGAGCAGTACTTC; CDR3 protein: CASSFTVSYEQYF
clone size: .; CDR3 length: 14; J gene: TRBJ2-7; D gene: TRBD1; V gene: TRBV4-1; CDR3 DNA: TGCGCCAGCAGCCCGACAGGGAACCACTGGGAGCAGTACTTC; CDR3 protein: CASSPTGNHWEQYF
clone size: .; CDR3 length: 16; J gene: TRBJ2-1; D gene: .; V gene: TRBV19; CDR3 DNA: TGTGCCAGTACCCTAACCCGGGACGGAGGTTACAATGAGCAGTTCTTC; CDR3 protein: CASTLTRDGGYNEQFF
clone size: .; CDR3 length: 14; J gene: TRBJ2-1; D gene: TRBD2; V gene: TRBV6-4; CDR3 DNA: TGTGCCAGCAGCGCGGGGGGAGCATCCCATGAGCAGTTCTTC; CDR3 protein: CASSAGGASHEQFF